This TCR beta chain was sequenced in a study of blood T cell repertoires in COVID-19. In the study overall: The United States, Italy and Spain supplied acute and convalescent COVID-19 samples.

In terms of age and location, participants ranged from roughly 18 to 95 years and lived in approximately 24 US areas. Assignment of participants to cohorts was predicated upon participant-reported clinical history. TCRdb keeps only in-frame clones here, not all; method: immunoSEQ multiplex PCR. The sample lists approximately 390,000 clones, approximately 88% occurring once. The CDR3 totals 14 residues. Germline V gene data show CDR1 as LGHDT and CDR2 as YNNKEL (reference sequence). The V gene lost 4 bases and the J gene lost 0 bases, with 10 bases spanning the gap. This TCR came from a woman aged 40 to 55 with acute COVID-19. Material: PBMCs or T cells enriched from blood (not recorded which). The rearrangement links TRBV3-1 (or the pseudogene TRBV3-2) to TRBJ2-7; D is perhaps TRBD1 (6 bases). The CDR3 sequence: CASSRQESSYEQYF. The DNA of the CDR3 is TGTGCCAGCAGCCGACAGGAGAGCTCCTACGAGCAGTACTTC.